The sequence of this T cell receptor (beta chain) was determined in a study of blood T cells in healthy people across ages. Study-level results: Older age went with lower TCR beta diversity per million T cells, in a roughly linear way.

The CDR3 consists of 13 residues. V was trimmed by 6 bases and J by 2 bases, leaving 8 bases between them. Together with a sample-barcoded 5' primer, a J-beta primer mix was included in a second PCR lasting 7 to 11 cycles. TCRdb passed the 5' RACE reads through MiXCR, listing each CDR3 protein once. The sample lists under 1 million distinct CDR3 sequences, approximately 44% occurring once. Per sample, extraction of total RNA gave at least 5 micrograms in every case. About this clonotype itself: Its antigen is not known.

This TCR came from a man between 60 and 75 years old in good health. The chain carries TRBV12-3 or TRBV12-4 and TRBJ2-1; no clear D gene. Material: blood. The DNA of the CDR3 is TGTGCCAGCAGCATTCATGCCTACAATGAGCAGTTCTTC. The encoded protein is CASSIHAYNEQFF.